The 7 T cell receptor beta chains given below trace back to one sample, sequenced in a study of OX40 agonist ivuxolimab in advanced cancers. Using immunoSEQ multiplex PCR, the repertoire was profiled, and TCRdb retains in-frame clones only, with some absent. The sample records tens of thousands of clones, approximately 83% being singletons. This specimen was CD4+ or CD8+ T cells sorted from blood, taken in a trial of the OX40 agonist ivuxolimab. These receptors came from an adult with an advanced solid tumor such as melanoma, head and neck, liver or kidney cancer.

The chain is built from TRBV4-3 and TRBJ2-3; TRBD2 aligns across 10 bases. The J segment lost 3 bases and the V segment lost 3 bases, leaving 6 bases of the junction unmatched. The CDR3 is made up of 16 amino acids. Germline lookup yields CDR1 LGHNA and CDR2 YSLEER. Here the CDR3 DNA reads TGCGCCAGCAGCCACGGGAGCGGGGGGGTAACAGATACGCAGTATTTT. Protein: CASSHGSGGVTDTQYF.

The chain couples TRBV6-1 to TRBJ1-5; unclear D gene. CDR3 length: 12 amino acids. Trimming removed 7 bases from V and 2 bases from J, with 6 bases in between. Per the germline V gene, CDR1 is MNHNS and CDR2 is SASEGT. DNA for the CDR3: TGTGCCAGCAAGGTGGGCAATCAGCCCCAGCATTTT. This codes for CASKVGNQPQHF.

This clone has only a few counts. The chain has TRBV30 and TRBJ1-5; 12 nucleotides line up with TRBD1. Germline V gene data show CDR1 as GTSNPN and CDR2 as SVGIG (reference sequence). The J segment lost 6 bases and the V segment lost 0 bases, leaving 6 bases of the junction unmatched. The CDR3 spans 16 residues. The CDR3 DNA sequence: TGTGCCTGGAGTGTATGGGGGACAGGGGGCAGTCAGCCCCAGCATTTT. This codes for CAWSVWGTGGSQPQHF.

The gene calls are TRBV5-1 and TRBJ2-5; 7 positions agree with TRBD1. The V segment lost 4 bases and the J segment 2 bases; nucleotides outside the gene matches: 5. This CDR3 spans 14 amino acids. Germline assignment: CDR1 SGHRS and CDR2 YFSETQ. CDR3 sequence reads: CASSPGQDQETQYF. For the CDR3, the DNA is TGCGCCAGCAGCCCAGGACAGGATCAAGAGACCCAGTACTTC.

The chain couples TRBV7-2 to TRBJ1-1; tentative D call: TRBD1 (5 bases). Looked up from germline, CDR1 is SGHTA and CDR2 is FQGNSA. The V end was cut by 2 bases, the J end by 2 bases, with 15 bases between. This CDR3 is built from 16 residues. The CDR3 sequence: CASSLLDLTVNTEAFF. In nucleotides, the CDR3 is TGTGCCAGCAGCTTACTAGACCTGACAGTAAACACTGAAGCTTTCTTT.

The chain joins TRBV9 to TRBJ2-7; D may be TRBD1 or TRBD2 (5 bases each). V was trimmed by 3 bases and J by 6 bases, leaving 25 bases between them. In germline, CDR1 is SGDLS, CDR2 YYNGEE. The CDR3 runs 17 residues. The CDR3: CASSGTPGTVEGGEQYF. The CDR3 bases are TGTGCCAGCAGCGGTACCCCCGGGACCGTTGAGGGCGGCGAGCAGTACTTC.

The chain carries TRBV6-5 and TRBJ1-4, with 9 nucleotides matching TRBD1. V trimming: 8 bases; J trimming: 8 bases; junction bases outside the gene matches: 0. CDR3 length: 11 residues. Germline V gives CDR1 MNHEY, CDR2 SVGAGI. This CDR3 reads CASGQGEKLFF. The DNA of the CDR3 is TGTGCCAGCGGACAGGGGGAAAAACTGTTTTTT.